This TCR beta chain was observed in a study of T cell repertoires in cytomegalovirus infection. Study overall: Recently identified HLA-C-restricted CMV epitopes and well-studied HLA-B-restricted CMV epitopes were used by the study. CMV infection together with matching HLA type was indicated by public TCR beta signatures.

Comments on this clonotype: Its antigen is still unknown.

TCRdb re-called the reads through MiXCR, storing one row per CDR3 protein. The sample lists some 900,000 distinct CDR3 sequences, less than 35% occurring once. V shed 5 bases and J 3 bases; nucleotides not matched to a gene: 9. This CDR3 has 16 amino acids. The V gene is TRBV12-3 or TRBV12-4, the J gene TRBJ2-2; 7 bases align to TRBD1. The TCR sequence derives from a human donor in good health (CMV status not recorded). Some clones in this sample may be carry-over from other donors' samples. Material: cultured CD8+ T cells from PBMCs, obtained from culture after CMV antigen stimulation. The CDR3 is CASSPLTGPYTGELFF. CDR3 bases: TGTGCCAGCAGTCCGTTGACAGGGCCGTACACCGGGGAGCTGTTTTTT.